A single sample gave rise to the 29 T cell receptor beta chains below, sequenced in a study of OX40 agonist ivuxolimab in advanced cancers. Some clones are missing from TCRdb's copy, which holds only in-frame ones; the method was immunoSEQ multiplex PCR. The table shows over 150,000 clones, with 94% occurring only once. Source: CD4+ or CD8+ T cells sorted from blood, taken in a trial of the OX40 agonist ivuxolimab. These TCRs come from an adult with an advanced solid tumor such as melanoma, head and neck, liver or kidney cancer.

The CDR3 region has the DNA TGTGCCAGTAGTCCATGGACAGGGGGAGAGACCCAGTACTTC. This translates into CASSPWTGGETQYF. J is TRBJ2-5 and V is TRBV19; 10 nucleotides match TRBD1. Trimming removed 5 bases from V and 4 bases from J; junction bases left unmatched: 4. The CDR3 runs to 14 residues. The germline gives CDR1 LNHDA, CDR2 SQIVND (reference sequence).

The chain recombines TRBV2 with TRBJ1-1; 10 bases fit TRBD1. The CDR3 totals 13 residues. Germline-derived CDR1 and CDR2 are SNHLY and FYNNEI. With 11 bases clipped from V and 0 bases from J, the junction kept 3 bases outside the gene matches. Here the CDR3 reads CAGTGDMNTEAFF. CDR3 DNA sequence: TGTGCCGGGACAGGGGACATGAACACTGAAGCTTTCTTT.

This sequence joins TRBV7-2 and TRBJ2-2; D is undetermined. In germline, CDR1 is SGHTA, CDR2 FQGNSA. The V end was cut by 5 bases, the J end by 6 bases, with 10 bases between. This CDR3 spans 13 amino acids. The CDR3 DNA follows: TGTGCCAGCAGCCCCAGCGAGTCCGGGGAGCTGTTTTTT. Its protein is CASSPSESGELFF.

The rearrangement links TRBV5-4 to TRBJ1-2; 7 bases fit TRBD1. V lost 4 bases to trimming and J lost 7 bases; unmatched junction nucleotides: 4. The CDR3 contains 12 residues. Germline values: CDR1 SGHNT, CDR2 YYREEE (reference sequence). Written as DNA, the CDR3 is TGTGCCAGCAGCGAGGGGGCGTTTGGCTACACCTTC. Translated, it gives CASSEGAFGYTF.

The chain is built from TRBV19 and TRBJ1-2; D gene unclear. This CDR3 is built from 12 residues. Germline V CDR1 and CDR2: LNHDA, SQIVND (reference sequence). V was trimmed by 5 bases and J by 4 bases, leaving 8 bases between them. The CDR3, as DNA: TGTGCCAGTAGTTGGCAGACCTATGGCTACACCTTC. Protein sequence: CASSWQTYGYTF.

In the case of this clone: The same CDR3 also results from other DNA sequences found in this sample. The V gene is TRBV4-3, the J gene TRBJ2-7; 10 positions match TRBD1. Germline V gives CDR1 LGHNA, CDR2 YSLEER. J lost 0 bases, V lost 2 bases, and 4 bases had no gene match. The CDR3 is made up of 16 amino acids. The CDR3 region has the DNA TGCGCCAGCAGCCAAAGACAGGGGGCGCTCTCCTACGAGCAGTACTTC. As protein: CASSQRQGALSYEQYF.

The table lists this clone with a few counts. The genes are TRBV6-1 and TRBJ1-4; D possibly corresponds to TRBD1 (5 bases). The V and J ends lost 4 bases and 10 bases respectively, with 19 bases between them. Germline lookup yields CDR1 MNHNS and CDR2 SASEGT. There are 15 residues in the CDR3. The CDR3 reads CASSGAGRPEGKLFF. The CDR3 DNA is TGTGCCAGCAGTGGGGCAGGGCGTCCGGAAGGAAAACTGTTTTTT.

This chain connects TRBV10-3 to TRBJ1-5; D gene ambiguous. The germline gives CDR1 ENHRY, CDR2 SYGVKD. There are 13 residues in the CDR3. Trimming pared 8 bases from V and 0 bases from J, leaving 8 bases between. CDR3 sequence: CAIAGISNQPQHF. The CDR3, as DNA: TGTGCCATCGCAGGAATTAGCAATCAGCCCCAGCATTTT.

The gene calls are TRBV9 and TRBJ2-1, with 9 bases lining up with TRBD2. J gave up 10 bases and V 0 bases, and 8 bases lay outside the gene matches. The germline CDR1 and CDR2 sequences are SGDLS and YYNGEE. CDR3 length equals 15 residues. The CDR3: CASSVGAREGREQFF. DNA for the CDR3: TGTGCCAGCAGCGTAGGGGCGCGGGAGGGCAGGGAGCAGTTCTTC.

This rearrangement joins TRBV2 to TRBJ2-4; 14 bases agree with TRBD2. The trim removed 8 bases at V and 0 bases at J, leaving 9 bases unmatched. Germline V CDR1 and CDR2: SNHLY, FYNNEI. This CDR3 is built from 18 residues. CDR3 bases: TGTGCCAGCTGGGGAGGGACTAGCGGGAGCGTAGCCAAAAACATTCAGTACTTC. This sequence encodes CASWGGTSGSVAKNIQYF.

DNA for the CDR3: TGCGCCAGCAGCTTGGGTGCAGGAACCGAACTTAACTATGGCTACACCTTC. It translates to CASSLGAGTELNYGYTF. The chain employs TRBV5-1 and TRBJ1-2; D call uncertain. The V gene lost 0 bases and the J gene lost 1 base, with 16 bases spanning the gap. Germline V gene data show CDR1 as SGHRS and CDR2 as YFSETQ. The CDR3 totals 17 residues.

The sample holds one count of this clone. This chain joins TRBV15 and TRBJ1-5; D gene ambiguous. The CDR3 spans 13 residues. Trimming cost V 8 bases and J 3 bases, with 11 bases left between them. Germline CDR1 LNHNV, CDR2 YYDKDF (reference sequence). CDR3 amino acids: CATGLGDNQPQHF. The CDR3 DNA is TGTGCCACCGGTCTTGGGGACAATCAGCCCCAGCATTTT.

The genes are TRBV6-5 and TRBJ1-1, with a possible D match to TRBD1 (5 bases). This CDR3 region has 15 residues. Looked up from germline, CDR1 is MNHEY and CDR2 is SVGAGI. With 7 bases removed from V and 1 base from J, the gap between germline ends came to 16 bases. The CDR3 DNA is TGTGCCAGCACCAAAGGGGCCGCGGCGAACACTGAAGCTTTCTTT. Amino acid sequence: CASTKGAAANTEAFF.

CDR3 coding DNA: TGTGCCAGTAGCCCTAGGGGGTTTCAGCCCCAGCATTTT. Its translation is CASSPRGFQPQHF. This sequence joins TRBV19 and TRBJ1-5; D might be TRBD1 (6 bases). V lost 6 bases, J lost 6 bases, and 12 bases lay in between. This CDR3 is built from 13 residues. Germline-derived CDR1 and CDR2 are LNHDA and SQIVND (reference sequence).

This chain connects TRBV19 to TRBJ2-7; D gene unclear. Trimming left V 4 bases short and J 7 bases short, with 14 bases between. Germline-derived CDR1 and CDR2 are LNHDA and SQIVND (reference sequence). This CDR3 is 13 amino acids long. The CDR3 DNA follows: TGTGCCAGTAGTAAAGCCCGCTTCCGGGAGCAGTACTTC. This encodes CASSKARFREQYF.

The J gene is TRBJ1-1, the V gene TRBV18; weak D call: TRBD1 (5 bases). Trimming cost V 3 bases and J 1 base, with 12 bases left between them. CDR3 size: 15 residues. Germline CDR1 is KGHSH and CDR2 is LQKENI. CDR3 DNA sequence: TGTGCCAGCTCACCGACCGGGACGGGGAACACTGAAGCTTTCTTT. Translation gives CASSPTGTGNTEAFF.

The chain links TRBV4-3 to TRBJ2-2; D ambiguous. The ends were cut back, 0 bases at V and 6 bases at J, with 11 bases in the middle. CDR3 length equals 15 residues. In germline, CDR1 is LGHNA, CDR2 YSLEER. The chain's CDR3 is CASSQDRPPAGELFF. In nucleotides, the CDR3 is TGCGCCAGCAGCCAAGATCGGCCCCCCGCCGGGGAGCTGTTTTTT.

The chain links TRBV27 to TRBJ2-7, with no clear D. The V gene lost 2 bases and the J gene lost 2 bases, with 7 bases spanning the gap. CDR1 and CDR2 (germline): MNHEY, SMNVEV (reference sequence). This CDR3 is 13 amino acids long. CDR3 DNA: TGTGCCAGCAGTTTAGGTCCCCCCTACGAGCAGTACTTC. Protein product: CASSLGPPYEQYF.

V gene TRBV19 combines with J gene TRBJ1-2, with a tentative D call TRBD1 (6 bases). Germline assignment: CDR1 LNHDA and CDR2 SQIVND (reference sequence). This CDR3 is 15 amino acids long. The V gene lost 1 base and the J gene lost 4 bases, with 13 bases spanning the gap. The CDR3 DNA sequence: TGTGCCAGTAGTATAGTAGGACAGATTTCCTATGGCTACACCTTC. Translated: CASSIVGQISYGYTF.

This clone was found a few times. The rearrangement uses TRBV19 and TRBJ1-1, with a possible D match to TRBD1 (5 bases). This CDR3 has 13 residues. V lost 0 bases and J lost 5, with 7 bases in between. Germline lookup yields CDR1 LNHDA and CDR2 SQIVND (reference sequence). The CDR3 nucleotides are TGTGCCAGTAGTATAGATGGGACGACTGAAGCTTTCTTT. This codes for CASSIDGTTEAFF.

This chain links TRBV27 with TRBJ2-5; no clear D. The CDR3 is 14 residues long. Germline loops: CDR1 MNHEY, CDR2 SMNVEV (reference sequence). The germline V and J ends were trimmed by 3 bases and 5 bases, with 13 bases remaining between them. CDR3 protein: CASSFRRLSETQYF. CDR3 nucleotides: TGTGCCAGCAGTTTTCGACGGCTGAGTGAGACCCAGTACTTC.

The V call is TRBV6-5, the J call TRBJ1-5, with D possibly TRBD1 on 6 matching bases. There are 15 residues in the CDR3. Trimming took 6 bases from V and 0 from J, leaving 12 bases between them. Germline CDR1 reads MNHEY; CDR2 reads SVGAGI. The CDR3 DNA reads TGTGCCAGCAGGTACAGGGAGGTTAGCAATCAGCCCCAGCATTTT. Translating it yields CASRYREVSNQPQHF.

This clone was found once. This rearrangement joins TRBV6-5 to TRBJ2-7; D uncertain. CDR1 MNHEY and CDR2 SVGAGI come from the germline V gene. Trimming removed 4 bases from V and 4 bases from J, with 20 bases in between. The CDR3 covers 16 residues. CDR3 sequence: CASSSSGAPGSYEQYF. Written as DNA, the CDR3 is TGTGCCAGCAGTTCCTCAGGTGCCCCCGGGTCGTACGAGCAGTACTTC.

The chain couples TRBV7-9 to TRBJ1-6; maybe TRBD1 (6 bases). V lost 5 bases and J lost 0, with 20 bases in between. The CDR3 runs to 19 residues. Germline loops: CDR1 SEHNR, CDR2 FQNEAQ (reference sequence). The DNA for the CDR3 is TGTGCCAGCAGCCCAAATTGGTCAGGGGTGAGCTCCTATAATTCACCCCTCCACTTT. Encoded protein: CASSPNWSGVSSYNSPLHF.

V and J are TRBV12-1 and TRBJ2-4. TRBV12-1 constitutes a pseudogene. The CDR3 contains 15 residues. CDR3 sequence reads: CASSFQAEAKNIQYF. As DNA, the CDR3 is TGTGCCAGCAGCTTTCAGGCGGAGGCCAAAAACATTCAGTACTTC.

The genes are TRBV4-3 and TRBJ1-6, with 8 bases fitting TRBD1. The CDR3 contains 16 residues. V lost 1 base and J lost 10; bases outside the gene matches: 9. Germline CDR1 LGHNA, CDR2 YSLEER. The CDR3 protein is CASSQASDRGRSPLHF. CDR3 nucleotides: TGCGCCAGCAGCCAAGCCTCTGACAGGGGCCGCTCACCCCTCCACTTT.

The chain employs TRBV6-5 and TRBJ2-7; D is perhaps TRBD1 or TRBD2 (5 bases each). The germline V gene encodes CDR1 MNHEY and CDR2 SVGAGI. V lost 0 bases and J 5 bases, leaving 17 bases between the germline ends. This CDR3 spans 16 amino acids. The CDR3 sequence: CASSYSGDSGGHEQYF. CDR3 DNA: TGTGCCAGCAGTTACTCGGGTGACAGTGGGGGACACGAGCAGTACTTC.

The gene calls are TRBV11-2 and TRBJ2-1; D call uncertain. V was trimmed by 6 bases and J by 9 bases, leaving 9 bases between them. The germline CDR1 and CDR2 sequences are SGHAT and FQNNGV. The CDR3 extends over 11 amino acids. DNA of the CDR3: TGTGCCAGCAGGTCAATTCGTGAGCAGTTCTTC. Its protein is CASRSIREQFF. Filled out from reference TRBV11-2 and TRBJ2-1, the complete variable domain reads EAGVAQSPRYKIIEKRQSVAFWCNPISGHATLYWYQQILGQGPKLLIQFQNNGVVDDSQLPKDRFSAERLKGVDSTLKIQPAKLEDSAVYLCASRSIREQFFGPGTRLTVL.

This sequence joins TRBV2 and TRBJ2-7; 9 nucleotides line up with TRBD1. This CDR3 region has 14 residues. With 1 base clipped from V and 8 bases from J, the junction kept 6 bases outside the gene matches. CDR1 and CDR2 (germline): SNHLY, FYNNEI. The CDR3 is CASSEEGQGGKQYF. DNA for the CDR3: TGTGCCAGCAGTGAAGAGGGACAGGGTGGCAAGCAGTACTTC.